This T cell receptor beta chain was retrieved from a study of T cells in Graves' hyperthyroidism and ophthalmopathy. There were TCR beta CDR3 regions amplified from RNA transcripts. An initial round of RT-PCR targeting the TCR CDR3 relied on the HTBI primer set. MiXCR, run by TCRdb on the multiplex PCR reads, gives a single entry per CDR3 protein. This table has 400,000 to 450,000 distinct CDR3 sequences, over 12% appearing once. Findings of the study overall: Model predictions of ophthalmopathy came a median 6.5 months before onset. The authors' 13 V-J model separated ophthalmopathy from stable hyperthyroidism.

Comment on this clonotype: Its target is unknown.

Source material: blood. This sequence originates from a man younger than 35 with Graves' ophthalmopathy.

CDR3 protein: CSARKGTGGSPLHF. CDR3 coding DNA: TGCAGTGCTAGAAAGGGGACAGGGGGTTCACCCCTCCACTTT. V usage is TRBV20-1 and J usage is TRBJ1-6; 11 bases are shared with TRBD1. The CDR3 totals 14 residues. The germline V gene encodes CDR1 DFQATT and CDR2 SNEGSKA (reference sequence). The ends lost 2 bases at V and 9 bases at J; junction bases unmatched: 3.